What follows describes a single T cell receptor (beta chain). What it binds is not known. The assay was immunoSEQ multiplex PCR, and TCRdb's table has in-frame clones only and misses some. Of 110,000 or so clones in the sample, almost 90% are singletons; the top ten hold 0.5% to 0.65%. As to time point: week 11, during vaccination. Vaccination used 300 ug of mutant IDH1 20-mer peptide per dose, with topical imiquimod. New astrocytomas of WHO grade 3 or 4 that were IDH1-mutant and ATRX-lost were found in the donors. This specimen comes from a study of a mutant IDH1 vaccine in newly diagnosed glioma. In the study overall: Treatment recipients were about 60% male and about 40% female, and their mean age was around 40 years. Most patients had received both radiotherapy and temozolomide, the prior options being radiotherapy, temozolomide, or both.

Whole-study findings and limits: Pseudoprogression apparently tracked independently of changes in top peripheral T cell clonotypes.

This sample comprised PBMCs, obtained from a glioma patient whose treatment included an IDH1 peptide vaccine. The sequence derives from a woman between 45 and 60 years old with glioma.

The CDR3 loop reads CASSVGTGFYEQYF. The CDR3 DNA follows: TGTGCCAGCAGCGTCGGGACAGGGTTCTACGAGCAGTACTTC. The chain carries TRBV9 and TRBJ2-7, with 9 bases lining up with TRBD1. CDR1 SGDLS and CDR2 YYNGEE come from the germline V gene. The CDR3 length is 14 residues. The V and J ends lost 2 bases and 3 bases, in that order; junction bases with no gene match: 3.